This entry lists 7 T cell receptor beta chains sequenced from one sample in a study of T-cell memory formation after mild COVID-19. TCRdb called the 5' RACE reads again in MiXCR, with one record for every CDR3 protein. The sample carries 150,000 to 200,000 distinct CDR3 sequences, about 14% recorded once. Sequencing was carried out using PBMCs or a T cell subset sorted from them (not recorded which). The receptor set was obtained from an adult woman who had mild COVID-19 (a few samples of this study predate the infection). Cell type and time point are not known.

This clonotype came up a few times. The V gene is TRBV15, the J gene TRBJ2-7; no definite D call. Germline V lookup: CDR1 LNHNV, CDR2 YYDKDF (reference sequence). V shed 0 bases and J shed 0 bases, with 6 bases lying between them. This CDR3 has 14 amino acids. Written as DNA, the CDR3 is TGTGCCACCAGCAGAGAGGCGTCCTCCTACGAGCAGTACTTC. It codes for CATSREASSYEQYF. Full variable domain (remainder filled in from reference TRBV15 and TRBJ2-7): DAMVIQNPRYQVTQFGKPVTLSCSQTLNHNVMYWYQQKSSQAPKLLFHYYDKDFNNEADTPDNFQSRRPNTSFCFLDIRSPGLGDTAMYLCATSREASSYEQYFGPGTRLTVT.

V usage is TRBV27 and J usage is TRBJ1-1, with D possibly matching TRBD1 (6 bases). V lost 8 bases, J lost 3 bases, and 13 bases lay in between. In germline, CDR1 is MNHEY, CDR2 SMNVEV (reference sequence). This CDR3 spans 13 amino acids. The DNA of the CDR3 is TGTGCCAGCGGCCATACAGGGTACACTGAAGCTTTCTTT. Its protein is CASGHTGYTEAFF.

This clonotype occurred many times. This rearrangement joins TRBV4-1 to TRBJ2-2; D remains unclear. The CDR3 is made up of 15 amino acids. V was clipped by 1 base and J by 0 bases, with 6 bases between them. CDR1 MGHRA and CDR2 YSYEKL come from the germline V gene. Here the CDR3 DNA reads TGCGCCAGCAGCCAAGGAACCGCGAACACCGGGGAGCTGTTTTTT. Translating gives CASSQGTANTGELFF.

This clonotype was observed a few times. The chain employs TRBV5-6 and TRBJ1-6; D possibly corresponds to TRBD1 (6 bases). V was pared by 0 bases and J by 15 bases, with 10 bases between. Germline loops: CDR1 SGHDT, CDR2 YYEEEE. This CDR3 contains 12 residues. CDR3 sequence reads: CASSLGQAFLHF. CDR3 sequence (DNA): TGTGCCAGCAGCTTGGGACAGGCCTTCCTCCACTTT.

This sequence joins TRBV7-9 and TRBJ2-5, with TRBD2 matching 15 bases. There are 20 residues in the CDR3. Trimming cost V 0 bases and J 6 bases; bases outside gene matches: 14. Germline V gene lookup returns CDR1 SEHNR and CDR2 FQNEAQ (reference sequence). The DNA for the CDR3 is TGTGCCAGCAGCTTAGCCGGGACTAGCGGGAGGTCCCCACACGAAAAGACCCAGTACTTC. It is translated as CASSLAGTSGRSPHEKTQYF.

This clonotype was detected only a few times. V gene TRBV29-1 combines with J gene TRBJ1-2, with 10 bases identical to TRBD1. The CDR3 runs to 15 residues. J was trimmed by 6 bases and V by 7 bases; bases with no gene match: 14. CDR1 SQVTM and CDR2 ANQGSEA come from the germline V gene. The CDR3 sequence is CSARWTGGNVNGYTF. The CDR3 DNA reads TGCAGCGCTCGATGGACAGGGGGTAACGTTAATGGCTACACCTTC. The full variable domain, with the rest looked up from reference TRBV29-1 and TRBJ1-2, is SAVISQKPSRDICQRGTSLTIQCQVDSQVTMMFWYRQQPGQSLTLIATANQGSEATYESGFVIDKFPISRPNLTFSTLTVSNMSPEDSSIYLCSARWTGGNVNGYTFGSGTRLTVV.

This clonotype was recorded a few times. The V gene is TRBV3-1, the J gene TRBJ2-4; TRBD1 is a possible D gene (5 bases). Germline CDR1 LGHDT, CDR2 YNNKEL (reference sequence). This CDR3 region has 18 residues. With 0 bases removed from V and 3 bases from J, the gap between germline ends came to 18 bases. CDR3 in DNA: TGTGCCAGCAGCCAAGATCCCGAACTTGGACATGGCAAAAACATTCAGTACTTC. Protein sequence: CASSQDPELGHGKNIQYF.